This T cell receptor beta chain stems from a study of CD8 T cells in Susac syndrome (dated by TCRdb to the late 2010s). In the study overall: Among the sequenced Susac syndrome patients, six had clinically active disease and eight or nine were in clinical remission. Whether CD8+ T cell activation and differentiation in Susac syndrome was antigen driven was tested using repertoire sequencing. At blood withdrawal, Susac syndrome patients were either therapy-naive, taking corticosteroids (in some cases with IVIg as well), or taking IVIg alone.

Overall study outcomes, separate from this receptor: In patients with Susac syndrome, the CD4+ T cell repertoire showed no detectable clonal expansion. The study acknowledged that relatively few individuals were included in the TCR sequencing and HLA analysis.

In the case of this clonotype: Its antigen is currently not known. No base qualities exist here, and no much larger clone lies one base off it.

RNA was extracted using the RNeasy kit, and roughly 0.5 to 1 microgram was reverse transcribed with random hexamers. TCR beta CDR3 regions were amplified with the immunoSEQ multiplex PCR assay covering 54 Vbeta and 13 Jbeta segments. PCR amplification bias was corrected by using a synthetic template baseline for primer optimization and computational correction. The authors' pipeline ran thus. Reads were assigned to V, D and J genes according to IMGT and analyzed in immunoSEQ Analyzer, with only productive sequences retained. Clonality was computed as one minus Shannon entropy normalized by log2 of the number of productive unique sequences. For each patient and control, public and private clones were evaluated within the 100 most prevalent clones. A clone was defined as Susac-specific if it was absent from the healthy and MS cohorts, from about 1,100 published viral clones and from other ImmuneACCESS disease sequences. The public reads were run again by TCRdb, first through fastp at Q25 and then through MiXCR, and only productive beta chains were kept. Duplicate CDR3 protein sequences are folded into a single record with the most common DNA and genes. The V and J calls here are based on TCRdb, not the publication. The sample table holds about 180,000 distinct CDR3 sequences, of which 85% to 95% were seen once. 0.12% of the sample is held by the ten biggest clonotypes.

Peripheral blood CD8+ and CD4+ T cells from healthy donors, Susac syndrome patients and multiple sclerosis patients were profiled using high-throughput TCR beta sequencing. Susac syndrome patients met recently defined diagnostic criteria for definite or probable disease. Bulk CD8+ and CD4+ T cells were purified by magnetic negative isolation, while CD8+ TEMRA cells were enriched using FACS. Blood was collected in EDTA tubes and processed within 24 hours, with PBMCs isolated through density gradient centrifugation. PBMCs intended for TCR sequencing were frozen in liquid nitrogen and were later thawed in a 37 degrees C water bath. A purity of at least 90% was achieved for sorted or isolated CD4+, CD8+ and CD8+ TEMRA cells. Trimming takes 1 base from V and 4 bases from J, and the germline ends sit 17 bases apart. Per the germline V gene (reference sequence), SGHKS is the CDR1 and YYEKEE is the CDR2. The CDR3 goes from the cysteine to the phenylalanine over 17 residues. Of the read, only the CDR3 DNA is kept; its 51 bases are in frame from base 1.

Rearrangement joined TRBV5-5 to TRBJ2-2; TRBD1 is a weak D gene call, 5 bases matching. The sequence was obtained from a human donor with Susac syndrome. Sequencing was carried out using CD4+ T cells from PBMCs. The DNA sequence follows: TGTGCCAGCAGCTTGTGGGTAGGGGCCTCGAGCACCGGGGAGCTGTTTTTT. Translated, this gives CASSLWVGASSTGELFF.